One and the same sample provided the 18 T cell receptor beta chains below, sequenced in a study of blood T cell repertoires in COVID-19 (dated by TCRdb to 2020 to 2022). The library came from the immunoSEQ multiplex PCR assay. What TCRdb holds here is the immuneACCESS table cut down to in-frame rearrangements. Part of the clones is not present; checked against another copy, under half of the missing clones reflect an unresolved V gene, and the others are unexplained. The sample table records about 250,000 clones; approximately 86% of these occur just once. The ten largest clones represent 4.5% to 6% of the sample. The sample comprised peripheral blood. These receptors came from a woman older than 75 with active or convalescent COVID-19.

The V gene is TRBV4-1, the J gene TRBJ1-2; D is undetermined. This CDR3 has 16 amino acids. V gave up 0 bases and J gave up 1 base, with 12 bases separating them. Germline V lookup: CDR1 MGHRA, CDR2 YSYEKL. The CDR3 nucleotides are TGCGCCAGCAGCCAAGACCCGCTTTTACTTAACTATGGCTACACCTTC. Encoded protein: CASSQDPLLLNYGYTF.

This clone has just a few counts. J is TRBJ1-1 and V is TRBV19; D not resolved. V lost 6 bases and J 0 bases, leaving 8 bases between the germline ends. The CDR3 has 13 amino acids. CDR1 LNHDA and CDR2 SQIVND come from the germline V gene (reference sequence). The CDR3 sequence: CASSPGVNTEAFF. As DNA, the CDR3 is TGTGCCAGTAGCCCCGGGGTGAACACTGAAGCTTTCTTT.

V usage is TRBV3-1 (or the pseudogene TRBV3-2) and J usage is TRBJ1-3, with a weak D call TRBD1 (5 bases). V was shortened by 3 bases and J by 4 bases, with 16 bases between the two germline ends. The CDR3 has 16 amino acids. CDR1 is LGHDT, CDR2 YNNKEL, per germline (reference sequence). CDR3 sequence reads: CASSHTQGPRGNTIYF. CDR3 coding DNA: TGTGCCAGCAGCCATACCCAGGGTCCCCGCGGAAACACCATATATTTT.

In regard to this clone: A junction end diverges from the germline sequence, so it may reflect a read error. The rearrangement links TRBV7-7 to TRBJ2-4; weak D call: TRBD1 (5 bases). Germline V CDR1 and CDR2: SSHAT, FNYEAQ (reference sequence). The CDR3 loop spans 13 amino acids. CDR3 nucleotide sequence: TGTGCTAGCAGCGCCACACAAGGGGACATTCAGTACTTC. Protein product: CASSATQGDIQYF.

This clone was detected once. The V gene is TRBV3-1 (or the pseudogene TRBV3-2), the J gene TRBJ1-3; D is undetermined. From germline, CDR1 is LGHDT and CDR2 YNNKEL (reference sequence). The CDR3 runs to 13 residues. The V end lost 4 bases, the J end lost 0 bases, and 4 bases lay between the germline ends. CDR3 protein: CASSPLSGNTIYF. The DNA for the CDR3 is TGTGCCAGCAGCCCACTCTCTGGAAACACCATATATTTT.

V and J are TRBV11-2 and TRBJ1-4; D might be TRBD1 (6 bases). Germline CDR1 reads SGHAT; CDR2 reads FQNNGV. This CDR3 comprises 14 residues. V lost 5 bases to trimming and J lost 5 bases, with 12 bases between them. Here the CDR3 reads CASSRTTGNEKLFF. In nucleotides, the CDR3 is TGTGCCAGCAGCCGGACAACAGGGAATGAAAAACTGTTTTTT.

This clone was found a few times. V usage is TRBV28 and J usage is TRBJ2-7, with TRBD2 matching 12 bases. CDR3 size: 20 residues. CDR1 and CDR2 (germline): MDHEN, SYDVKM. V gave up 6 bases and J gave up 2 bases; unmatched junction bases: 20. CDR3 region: CASREPIGGTSGRGPYEQYF. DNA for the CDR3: TGTGCCAGCAGGGAACCCATAGGCGGGACTAGCGGGCGTGGTCCCTACGAGCAGTACTTC.

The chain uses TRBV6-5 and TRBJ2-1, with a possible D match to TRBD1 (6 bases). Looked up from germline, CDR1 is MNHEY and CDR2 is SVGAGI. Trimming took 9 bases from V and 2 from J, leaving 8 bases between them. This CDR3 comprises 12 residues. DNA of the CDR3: TGTGCCAGTTGGACAGCCTACAATGAGCAGTTCTTC. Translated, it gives CASWTAYNEQFF.

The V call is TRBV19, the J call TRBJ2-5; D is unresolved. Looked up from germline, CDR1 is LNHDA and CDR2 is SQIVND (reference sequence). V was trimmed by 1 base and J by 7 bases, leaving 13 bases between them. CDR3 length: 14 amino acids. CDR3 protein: CASSIGRWSATQYF. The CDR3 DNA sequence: TGTGCCAGTAGTATAGGAAGGTGGAGTGCGACCCAGTACTTC.

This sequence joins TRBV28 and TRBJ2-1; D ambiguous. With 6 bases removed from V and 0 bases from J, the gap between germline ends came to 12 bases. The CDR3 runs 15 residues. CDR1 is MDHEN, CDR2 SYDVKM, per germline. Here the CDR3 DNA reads TGTGCCAGCAGCACAGTCCCGAGCTCCTACAATGAGCAGTTCTTC. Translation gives CASSTVPSSYNEQFF.

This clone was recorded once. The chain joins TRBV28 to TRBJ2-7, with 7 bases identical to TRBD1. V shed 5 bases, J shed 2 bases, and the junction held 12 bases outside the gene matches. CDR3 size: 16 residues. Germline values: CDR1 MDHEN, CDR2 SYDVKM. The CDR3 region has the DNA TGTGCCAGCAGTAAAAACCCCCGGACAGGCACCTACGAGCAGTACTTC. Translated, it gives CASSKNPRTGTYEQYF. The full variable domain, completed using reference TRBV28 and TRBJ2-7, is DVKVTQSSRYLVKRTGEKVFLECVQDMDHENMFWYRQDPGLGLRLIYFSYDVKMKEKGDIPEGYSVSREKKERFSLILESASTNQTSMYLCASSKNPRTGTYEQYFGPGTRLTVT.

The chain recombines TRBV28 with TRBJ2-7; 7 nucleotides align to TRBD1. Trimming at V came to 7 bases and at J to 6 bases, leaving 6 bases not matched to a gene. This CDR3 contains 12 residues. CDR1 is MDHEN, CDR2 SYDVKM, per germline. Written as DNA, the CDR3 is TGTGCCAGCACAGACAGGGTCGGCGAGCAGTACTTC. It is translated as CASTDRVGEQYF. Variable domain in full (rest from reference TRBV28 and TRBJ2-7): DVKVTQSSRYLVKRTGEKVFLECVQDMDHENMFWYRQDPGLGLRLIYFSYDVKMKEKGDIPEGYSVSREKKERFSLILESASTNQTSMYLCASTDRVGEQYFGPGTRLTVT.

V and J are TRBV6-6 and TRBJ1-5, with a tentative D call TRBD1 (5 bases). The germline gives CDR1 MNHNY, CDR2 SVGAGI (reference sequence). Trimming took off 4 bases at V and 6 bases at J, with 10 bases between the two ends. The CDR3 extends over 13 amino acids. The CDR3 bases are TGTGCCAGCAGTTCCCCCGACAGTCAGCCCCAGCATTTT. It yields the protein CASSSPDSQPQHF.

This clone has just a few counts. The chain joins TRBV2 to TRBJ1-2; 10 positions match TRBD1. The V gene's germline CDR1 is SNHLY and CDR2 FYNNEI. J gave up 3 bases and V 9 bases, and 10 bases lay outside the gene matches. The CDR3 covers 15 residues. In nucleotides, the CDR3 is TGTGCCAGTAAGTTCCAGACAGGGGGCGACTATGGCTACACCTTC. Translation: CASKFQTGGDYGYTF.

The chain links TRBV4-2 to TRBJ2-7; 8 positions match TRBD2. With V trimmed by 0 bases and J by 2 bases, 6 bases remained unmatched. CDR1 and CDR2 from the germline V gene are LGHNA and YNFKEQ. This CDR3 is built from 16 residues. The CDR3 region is CASSQDLTSATYEQYF. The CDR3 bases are TGTGCCAGCAGCCAAGATCTGACTAGCGCAACCTACGAGCAGTACTTC.

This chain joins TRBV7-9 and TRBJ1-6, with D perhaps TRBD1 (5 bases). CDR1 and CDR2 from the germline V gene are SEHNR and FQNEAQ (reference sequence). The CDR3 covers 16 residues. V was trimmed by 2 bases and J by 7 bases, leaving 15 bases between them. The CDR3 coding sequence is TGTGCCAGCAGCTTACGGGGGTTTTCGACCAATTCACCCCTCCACTTT. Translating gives CASSLRGFSTNSPLHF.

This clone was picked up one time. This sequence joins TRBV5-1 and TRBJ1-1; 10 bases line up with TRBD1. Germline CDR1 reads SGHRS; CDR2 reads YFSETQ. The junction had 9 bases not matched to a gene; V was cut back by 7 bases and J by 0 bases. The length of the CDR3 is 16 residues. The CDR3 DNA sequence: TGCGCCAGCCGTGAGGACAGGGGGGTAATGAACACTGAAGCTTTCTTT. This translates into CASREDRGVMNTEAFF.

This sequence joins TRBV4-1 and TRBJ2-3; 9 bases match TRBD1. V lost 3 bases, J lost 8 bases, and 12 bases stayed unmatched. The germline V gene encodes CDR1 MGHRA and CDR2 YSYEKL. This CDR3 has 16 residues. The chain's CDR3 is CASSQQGQGATGTQYF. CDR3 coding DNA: TGCGCCAGCAGCCAGCAGGGACAGGGAGCCACGGGTACGCAGTATTTT.